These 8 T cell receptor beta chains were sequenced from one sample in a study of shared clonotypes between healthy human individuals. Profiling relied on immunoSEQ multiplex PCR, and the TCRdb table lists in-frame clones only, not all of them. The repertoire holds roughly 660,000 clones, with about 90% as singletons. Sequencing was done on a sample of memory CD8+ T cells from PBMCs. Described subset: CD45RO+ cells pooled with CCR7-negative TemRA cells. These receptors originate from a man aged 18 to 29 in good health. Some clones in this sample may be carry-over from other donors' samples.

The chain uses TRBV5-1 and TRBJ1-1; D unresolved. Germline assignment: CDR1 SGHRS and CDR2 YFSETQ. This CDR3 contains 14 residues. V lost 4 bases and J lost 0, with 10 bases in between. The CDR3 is CASSLREMNTEAFF. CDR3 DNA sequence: TGCGCCAGCAGCCTGCGGGAGATGAACACTGAAGCTTTCTTT.

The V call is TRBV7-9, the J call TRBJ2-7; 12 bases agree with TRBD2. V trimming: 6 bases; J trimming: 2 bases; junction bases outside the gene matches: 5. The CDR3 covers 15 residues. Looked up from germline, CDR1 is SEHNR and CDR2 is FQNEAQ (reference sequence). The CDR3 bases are TGTGCCAGCAGGGAGAGGACTAGCGGGACCTACGAGCAGTACTTC. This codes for CASRERTSGTYEQYF.

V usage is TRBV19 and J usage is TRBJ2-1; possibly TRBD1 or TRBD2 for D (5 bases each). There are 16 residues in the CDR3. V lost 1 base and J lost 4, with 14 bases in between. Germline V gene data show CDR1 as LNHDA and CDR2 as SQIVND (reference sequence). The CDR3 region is CASSIGRGRGYNEQFF. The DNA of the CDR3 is TGTGCCAGTAGTATAGGCCGGGGTAGGGGATACAATGAGCAGTTCTTC.

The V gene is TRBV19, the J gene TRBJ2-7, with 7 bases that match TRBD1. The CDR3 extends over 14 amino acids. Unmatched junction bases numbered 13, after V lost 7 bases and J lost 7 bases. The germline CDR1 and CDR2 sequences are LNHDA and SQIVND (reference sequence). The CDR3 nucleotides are TGTGCCAGTAAAATCACAGGGGAGAGAGGGGAGCAGTACTTC. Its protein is CASKITGERGEQYF.

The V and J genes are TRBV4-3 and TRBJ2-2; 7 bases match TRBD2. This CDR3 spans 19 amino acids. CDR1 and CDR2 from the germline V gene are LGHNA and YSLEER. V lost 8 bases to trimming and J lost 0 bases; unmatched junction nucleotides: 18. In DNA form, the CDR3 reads TGCGCCAGCGCGGAGGAGAACCTAGCGGACTTCGCGAACACCGGGGAGCTGTTTTTT. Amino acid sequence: CASAEENLADFANTGELFF.

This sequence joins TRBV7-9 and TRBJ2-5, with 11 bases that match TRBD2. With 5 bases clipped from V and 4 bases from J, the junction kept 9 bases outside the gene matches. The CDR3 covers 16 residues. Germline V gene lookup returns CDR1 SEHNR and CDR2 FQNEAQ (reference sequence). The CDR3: CASSVRLAGIGETQYF. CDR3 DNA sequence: TGTGCCAGCAGCGTTAGACTAGCGGGAATCGGAGAGACCCAGTACTTC.

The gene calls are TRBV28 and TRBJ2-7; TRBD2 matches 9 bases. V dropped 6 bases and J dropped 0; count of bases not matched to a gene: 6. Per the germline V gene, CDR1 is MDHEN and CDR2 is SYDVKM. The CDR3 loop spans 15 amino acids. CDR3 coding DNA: TGTGCCAGCAGGCAAGCGGGGGGAAGCTCCTACGAGCAGTACTTC. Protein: CASRQAGGSSYEQYF.

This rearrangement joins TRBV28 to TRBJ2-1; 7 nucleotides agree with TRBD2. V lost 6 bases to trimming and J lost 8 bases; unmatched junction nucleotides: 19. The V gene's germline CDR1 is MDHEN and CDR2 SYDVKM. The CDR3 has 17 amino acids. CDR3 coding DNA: TGTGCCAGCAGCACTAGCTGGGAGGGACTGCAAAGCCATGAGCAGTTCTTC. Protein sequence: CASSTSWEGLQSHEQFF.